One sample yielded the 15 T cell receptor beta chains listed below, sequenced in a study of blood T cell repertoires in COVID-19. TCRdb keeps only in-frame clones here, not all; method: immunoSEQ multiplex PCR. The sample has over 130,000 clones, 84% seen once. Source material: peripheral blood. All receptors come from a human donor in a cohort sampled during active COVID-19.

This chain connects TRBV6-1 to TRBJ2-7, with TRBD1 as a possible D gene (6 bases). The CDR3 loop spans 15 amino acids. Between the trimmed V and J ends, which lost 1 base and 4 bases, there was a span of 14 bases. Germline V gene sequence: CDR1 MNHNS, CDR2 SASEGT. The CDR3: CASSEVGGWSYEQYF. The CDR3 DNA reads TGTGCCAGCAGTGAAGTTGGGGGCTGGTCGTACGAGCAGTACTTC.

The genes are TRBV20-1 and TRBJ1-4; D call uncertain. V lost 4 bases and J 4 bases, leaving 4 bases between the germline ends. The germline CDR1 and CDR2 sequences are DFQATT and SNEGSKA (reference sequence). The CDR3 runs to 11 residues. The CDR3 reads CSATVNEKLFF. The CDR3 region has the DNA TGCAGTGCTACCGTTAATGAAAAACTGTTTTTT.

V usage is TRBV7-9 and J usage is TRBJ1-5; no reliable D call. V shed 3 bases and J shed 1 base, with 7 bases lying between them. The CDR3 contains 14 residues. The germline V gene has CDR1 SEHNR and CDR2 FQNEAQ (reference sequence). The CDR3 region is CASSFTESNQPQHF. DNA for the CDR3: TGTGCCAGCAGCTTCACGGAGAGCAATCAGCCCCAGCATTTT.

The chain uses TRBV19 and TRBJ2-2; 9 positions agree with TRBD2. Trimming removed 10 bases from V and 6 bases from J; junction bases left unmatched: 9. The length of the CDR3 is 14 residues. CDR1 LNHDA and CDR2 SQIVND come from the germline V gene (reference sequence). CDR3 coding DNA: TGTGCCACGGCCGGGACTAGCCGTGCCGGGGAGCTGTTTTTT. This encodes CATAGTSRAGELFF.

This chain connects TRBV5-1 to TRBJ2-3; 7 nucleotides align to TRBD2. Germline V gene lookup returns CDR1 SGHRS and CDR2 YFSETQ. The CDR3 contains 15 residues. With 1 base clipped from V and 0 bases from J, the junction kept 2 bases outside the gene matches. CDR3: CASSLRDYSTDTQYF. DNA for the CDR3: TGCGCCAGCAGCTTGAGGGACTACAGCACAGATACGCAGTATTTT.

This clone is a singleton in its sample. The chain has TRBV7-2 and TRBJ1-2; 7 bases agree with TRBD1. The CDR3 consists of 13 residues. From germline, CDR1 is SGHTA and CDR2 FQGNSA. V trimming: 3 bases; J trimming: 6 bases; junction bases outside the gene matches: 4. Here the CDR3 reads CASSFGQVHGYTF. The CDR3 nucleotides read TGTGCCAGCAGCTTCGGACAGGTACATGGCTACACCTTC.

This chain uses TRBV7-9 with TRBJ2-7; 10 bases are shared with TRBD1. Unmatched junction bases numbered 11, after V lost 5 bases and J lost 4 bases. The germline gives CDR1 SEHNR, CDR2 FQNEAQ (reference sequence). The CDR3 consists of 16 residues. The CDR3 DNA sequence: TGTGCCAGCAGCCCACTCCCGGGACAGGGGATATACGAGCAGTACTTC. Its protein product is CASSPLPGQGIYEQYF.

The CDR3 coding sequence is TGTGCCACTCGGGGGACAGGGTTGGACACTGAAGCTTTCTTT. Amino acids: CATRGTGLDTEAFF. V and J are TRBV2 and TRBJ1-1; 9 bases line up with TRBD1. This CDR3 has 14 amino acids. Germline V gene lookup returns CDR1 SNHLY and CDR2 FYNNEI. After removal of 10 bases from V and 3 bases from J, the junction contained 9 bases not matched to a gene.

The chain is built from TRBV10-1 and TRBJ1-1, with TRBD1 matching over 10 bases. This CDR3 comprises 13 residues. J lost 4 bases, V lost 10 bases, and 6 bases had no gene match. CDR1 and CDR2 (germline): WNHNN, SYGVQD (reference sequence). The CDR3 here is CAKPGQGSTEAFF. The DNA for the CDR3 is TGCGCCAAGCCGGGACAGGGGTCCACTGAAGCTTTCTTT.

This rearrangement joins TRBV27 to TRBJ1-1; TRBD1 is a possible D gene (6 bases). Germline V gene lookup returns CDR1 MNHEY and CDR2 SMNVEV (reference sequence). Trimming removed 2 bases at V and 0 bases at J, with 13 bases between. The CDR3 extends over 16 amino acids. The CDR3 nucleotides read TGTGCCAGCAGTTTAGGGGTCGACAGGATGAACACTGAAGCTTTCTTT. Amino acid sequence: CASSLGVDRMNTEAFF.

The V gene is TRBV2, the J gene TRBJ2-7; 8 positions match TRBD1. Per the germline V gene, CDR1 is SNHLY and CDR2 is FYNNEI. The J segment lost 5 bases and the V segment lost 4 bases, leaving 1 base of the junction unmatched. This CDR3 is 12 amino acids long. The CDR3 bases are TGTGCCAGCAGTGGACAGGGGCACGAGCAGTACTTC. Encoded protein: CASSGQGHEQYF. Drawing the rest from reference TRBV2 and TRBJ2-7, the complete variable domain is EPEVTQTPSHQVTQMGQEVILRCVPISNHLYFYWYRQILGQKVEFLVSFYNNEISEKSEIFDDQFSVERPDGSNFTLKIRSTKLEDSAMYFCASSGQGHEQYFGPGTRLTVT.

The chain carries TRBV14 and TRBJ1-2; D is ambiguous. CDR1 and CDR2 (germline): SGHDN, FVKESK. CDR3 size: 15 residues. Trimming stripped 1 base from V and 4 bases from J, with 13 bases between. In DNA, the CDR3 is TGTGCCAGCAGCCAAGGAGACCTCCCAGGCTATGGCTACACCTTC. Its translation is CASSQGDLPGYGYTF.

The chain joins TRBV10-3 to TRBJ2-1, with 8 bases identical to TRBD2. This CDR3 has 15 amino acids. The germline V gene has CDR1 ENHRY and CDR2 SYGVKD. Trimming cost V 6 bases and J 2 bases; bases outside gene matches: 6. CDR3 loop: CAISSPGGAYNEQFF. In nucleotides, the CDR3 is TGTGCCATCAGCTCCCCGGGGGGGGCCTACAATGAGCAGTTCTTC.

This chain connects TRBV14 to TRBJ1-2, with D perhaps TRBD1 (6 bases). The V and J ends lost 0 bases and 4 bases respectively, with 12 bases between them. Germline CDR1 reads SGHDN; CDR2 reads FVKESK. This CDR3 has 15 amino acids. Here the CDR3 reads CASSQEGAGLYGYTF. The CDR3 DNA follows: TGTGCCAGCAGCCAAGAGGGGGCTGGGCTCTATGGCTACACCTTC.

The genes are TRBV28 and TRBJ2-6; 7 positions agree with TRBD2. Looked up from germline, CDR1 is MDHEN and CDR2 is SYDVKM. The CDR3 consists of 15 residues. V was pared by 6 bases and J by 4 bases, with 6 bases of the junction left unmatched. DNA for the CDR3: TGTGCCAGCAGCCAAAGCGGGGCCGGGGCCAACGTCCTGACTTTC. Protein product: CASSQSGAGANVLTF.